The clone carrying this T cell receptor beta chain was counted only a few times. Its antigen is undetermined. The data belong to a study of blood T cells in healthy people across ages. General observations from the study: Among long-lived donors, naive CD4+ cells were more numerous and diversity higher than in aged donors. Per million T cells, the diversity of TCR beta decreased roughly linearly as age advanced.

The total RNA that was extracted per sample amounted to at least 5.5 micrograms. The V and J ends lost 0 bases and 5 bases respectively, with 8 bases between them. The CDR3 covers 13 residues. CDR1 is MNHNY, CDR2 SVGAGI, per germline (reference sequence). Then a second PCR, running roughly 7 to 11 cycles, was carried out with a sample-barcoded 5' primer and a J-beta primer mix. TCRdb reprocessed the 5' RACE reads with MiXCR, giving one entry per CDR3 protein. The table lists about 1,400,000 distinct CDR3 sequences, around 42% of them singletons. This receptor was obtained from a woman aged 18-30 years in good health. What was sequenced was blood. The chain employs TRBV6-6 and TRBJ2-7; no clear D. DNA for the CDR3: TGTGCCAGCAGTTACTCGCAGCTAGACGAGCAGTACTTC. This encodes CASSYSQLDEQYF.